This T cell receptor (beta chain) derives from a study of T-cell reconstitution after alpha-beta-depleted transplantation in children. V lost 0 bases to trimming and J lost 2 bases, with 9 bases between them. The CDR3 covers 16 residues. The germline V gene has CDR1 SGDLS and CDR2 YYNGEE. The authors prepared the TCRbeta library with unique molecular identifiers. Each CDR3 protein is one row after TCRdb ran MiXCR on the PCR reads. The table lists about 440,000 distinct CDR3 sequences, roughly 43% of them singletons. The source material was PBMCs, sampled before TCRalphabeta/CD19-depleted stem cell transplant. The chain uses TRBV9 and TRBJ2-6; D might be TRBD2 (6 bases). This clonotype was obtained from a girl under 10 years old with aplastic anemia, due to receive a stem cell transplant. The CDR3 is CASSVGRVPGANVLTF. For the CDR3, the DNA is TGTGCCAGCAGCGTAGGGAGGGTGCCTGGGGCCAACGTCCTGACTTTC. Together with reference TRBV9 and TRBJ2-6, the CDR3 gives the full variable domain: DSGVTQTPKHLITATGQRVTLRCSPRSGDLSVYWYQQSLDQGLQFLIQYYNGEERAKGNILERFSAQQFPDLHSELNLSSLELGDSALYFCASSVGRVPGANVLTFGAGSRLTVL.